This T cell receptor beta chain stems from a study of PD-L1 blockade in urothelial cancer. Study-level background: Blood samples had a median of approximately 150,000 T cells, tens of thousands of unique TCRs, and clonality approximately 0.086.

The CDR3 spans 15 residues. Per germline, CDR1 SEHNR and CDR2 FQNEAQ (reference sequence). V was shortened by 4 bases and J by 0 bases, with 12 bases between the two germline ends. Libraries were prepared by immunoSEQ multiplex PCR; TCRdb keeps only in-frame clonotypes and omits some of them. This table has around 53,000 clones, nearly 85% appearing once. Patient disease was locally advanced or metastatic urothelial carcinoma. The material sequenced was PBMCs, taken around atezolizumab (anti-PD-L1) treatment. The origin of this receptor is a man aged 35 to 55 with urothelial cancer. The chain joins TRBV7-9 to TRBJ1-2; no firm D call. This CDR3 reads CASSSPAGANYGYTF. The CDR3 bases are TGTGCCAGCAGCTCGCCGGCCGGAGCTAACTATGGCTACACCTTC.